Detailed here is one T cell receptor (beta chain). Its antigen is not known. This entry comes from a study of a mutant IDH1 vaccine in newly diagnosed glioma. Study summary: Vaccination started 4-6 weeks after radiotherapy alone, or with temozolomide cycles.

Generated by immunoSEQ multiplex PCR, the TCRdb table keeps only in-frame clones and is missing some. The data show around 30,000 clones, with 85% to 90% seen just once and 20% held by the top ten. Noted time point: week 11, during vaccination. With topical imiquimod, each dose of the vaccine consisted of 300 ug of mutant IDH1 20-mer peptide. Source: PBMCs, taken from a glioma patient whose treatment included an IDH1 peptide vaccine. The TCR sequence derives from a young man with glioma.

The DNA for the CDR3 is TGTGCCAGCAGCCGGACAGGGGGACCCTACGAGCAGTACTTC. Its translation is CASSRTGGPYEQYF. This chain uses TRBV6-5 with TRBJ2-7; 10 nucleotides align to TRBD1. With V trimmed by 6 bases and J by 2 bases, 4 bases remained unmatched. The CDR3 is 14 amino acids. CDR1 MNHEY and CDR2 SVGAGI come from the germline V gene.